This T cell receptor beta chain was found in a study of cytomegalovirus exposure and HLA in healthy donors. Amplification used 60 Vbeta primers and 13 Jbeta primers. Only in-frame clones appear in the TCRdb table, and some are missing; sequencing was by immunoSEQ multiplex PCR. Among just over 150,000 clones, 60% to 80% were seen once, and the ten largest hold under 1.5%. Study-wide findings and caveats: In an earlier analysis, in 587 donors, most V segments appeared productive either ~87% or ~30% of the time. In vitro experiments confirmed that three CMV-associated chains were specific for CMV antigens. Excluded were some V segments that proved indistinguishable, including TRBV6-2 and TRBV6-3.

Of note for this clone: Its antigen is not identified. The junction departs from the called germline gene at one end, perhaps through a read error.

Each donor was nominally healthy when sampled (though unrecorded immune exposures were likely). Germline loops: CDR1 SGHRS, CDR2 YFSETQ. The CDR3 extends over 15 amino acids. The chain combines TRBV5-1 with TRBJ1-2; D perhaps matches TRBD1 (6 bases). The TCR comes from a woman aged 25 to 39 in good health and CMV-seronegative. The specimen was PBMCs. CDR3 protein: CASSLVQGTTYGYTF. CDR3 nucleotide sequence: TGTGCCAGCAGCTTGGTCCAGGGGACCACCTATGGCTACACCTTC.